These T cell receptor beta chains were read from a single sample in a study of blood T cell repertoires in COVID-19. This table comes from immunoSEQ multiplex PCR, and its TCRdb copy is limited to in-frame clones, with some not included. The data hold 30,000 to 45,000 clones, with about 88% observed a single time. Sequencing input: peripheral blood. Source of these receptors: a man aged 70 or older with acute or convalescent COVID-19. Both conserved end residues are part of each CDR3. Fields, in order: J gene, D gene, V gene, clone size, CDR3 protein, CDR3 DNA. A D gene is named only where the DNA matches it firmly. Only some rows state a clone size, as once, few, many or a class for expanded clones.

TRBJ1-1	-	TRBV29-1	-	CSAPVSGGASEAFF	TGCAGCGCTCCTGTCTCGGGGGGCGCGTCTGAAGCTTTCTTT
TRBJ1-5	-	TRBV28	-	CASSSWGTLGAQHF	TGTGCCAGCAGTTCGTGGGGGACTCTAGGGGCCCAGCATTTT
TRBJ1-2	-	TRBV18	-	CASSPSPRGAEGYTF	TGTGCCAGCTCACCATCTCCGCGGGGGGCCGAGGGCTACACCTTC
TRBJ2-2	TRBD2	TRBV7-2	once	CASSLGGRPWAGELFF	TGTGCCAGCAGCTTGGGCGGGAGGCCCTGGGCGGGGGAGCTGTTTTTT
TRBJ2-7	TRBD1	TRBV6-2/TRBV6-3	once	CASSRTGSYEQYF	TGTGCCAGCAGTCGGACAGGAAGCTACGAGCAGTACTTC
TRBJ2-5	TRBD1	TRBV28	-	CASSLPDRGRALQETQYF	TGTGCCAGCAGTTTACCCGACAGGGGAAGGGCCTTACAAGAGACCCAGTACTTC
TRBJ2-3	-	TRBV29-1	-	CSVGEGGTDTQYF	TGCAGCGTTGGGGAGGGGGGTACAGATACGCAGTATTTT
TRBJ1-4	TRBD1	TRBV6-5	once	CASSRQGTGEEKLFF	TGTGCCAGCAGCCGGCAGGGGACAGGAGAAGAAAAACTGTTTTTT
TRBJ1-2	-	TRBV5-4	-	CASSRPTQLNYGYTF	TGTGCCAGCAGCAGACCAACACAGCTGAACTATGGCTACACCTTC
TRBJ1-1	-	TRBV11-2	once	CASSRWGENTEAFF	TGTGCCAGCAGCCGATGGGGGGAGAACACTGAAGCTTTCTTT
TRBJ2-7	TRBD2	TRBV7-9	-	CASSVGLAGTAGQYF	TGTGCCAGCAGCGTGGGACTAGCGGGAACGGCGGGGCAGTACTTC
TRBJ2-7	-	TRBV27	-	CASSPRPTGYIPYEQYF	TGTGCCAGCAGTCCTCGCCCAACAGGGTACATCCCCTACGAGCAGTACTTC
TRBJ1-1	-	TRBV29-1	-	CSVILRVNTEAFF	TGCAGCGTTATCCTCAGGGTGAACACTGAAGCTTTCTTT
TRBJ1-3	-	TRBV18	-	CASSPEIPSSGNTIYF	TGTGCCAGCTCTCCGGAGATCCCCTCCTCTGGAAACACCATATATTTT
TRBJ2-2	-	TRBV18	-	CASSPQGSNTGELFF	TGTGCCAGCTCACCACAGGGGTCGAACACCGGGGAGCTGTTTTTT
TRBJ1-2	-	TRBV6-5	-	CASTRGGMPYTF	TGTGCCAGCACCCGGGGGGGCATGCCGTACACCTTC
TRBJ2-7	-	TRBV5-1	few	CASSKRTVNYEQYF	TGCGCCAGCAGCAAAAGGACAGTCAACTACGAGCAGTACTTC
TRBJ1-1	-	TRBV7-9	-	CASSLMGTGYDTEAFF	TGTGCCAGCAGCTTAATGGGGACTGGATATGACACTGAAGCTTTCTTT
TRBJ2-5	TRBD2	TRBV7-9	-	CASSLALRGYAETQYF	TGTGCCAGCAGCTTAGCCCTGCGGGGGTACGCGGAGACCCAGTACTTC
TRBJ1-1	-	TRBV5-1	-	CASSSLRGGGTEAFF	TGCGCCAGCAGCTCATTAAGGGGGGGAGGCACTGAAGCTTTCTTT
TRBJ2-7	-	TRBV10-3	-	CAIRGEGGYEQYF	TGTGCCATCAGAGGGGAGGGGGGCTACGAGCAGTACTTC
TRBJ1-2	TRBD1	TRBV7-9	-	CASSSEGTAYTF	TGTGCCAGCAGCTCCGAGGGGACAGCCTACACCTTC
TRBJ1-2	-	TRBV3-1/TRBV3-2	-	CASSQDRDYGYTF	TGTGCCAGCAGCCAAGACAGGGATTATGGCTACACCTTC
TRBJ1-1	TRBD1	TRBV2	-	CARKHRGQRNTEAFF	TGTGCCAGGAAGCACAGGGGGCAAAGGAACACTGAAGCTTTCTTT
TRBJ1-5	TRBD1	TRBV24-1	-	CATSDQTGFNQPQHF	TGTGCCACCAGTGACCAGACAGGGTTCAATCAGCCCCAGCATTTT
TRBJ2-1	-	TRBV4-3	-	CASSQEGLINNEQFF	TGCGCCAGCAGCCAAGAAGGACTTATTAACAATGAGCAGTTCTTC